The rows below give T cell receptor beta chains drawn from one sample of a study of CD8+ T cells in alopecia areata. The assay was immunoSEQ multiplex PCR, and TCRdb's table has in-frame clones only and misses some. The repertoire holds hundreds of thousands of clones, with around 62% as singletons. The material was CD4+ T cells sorted from blood, obtained at week 0. All receptors derive from a human donor with alopecia areata. Each CDR3 is given with its conserved first and last residue. A D gene is named only where the DNA matches it firmly.

v_call: TRBV5-1; d_call: NA; j_call: TRBJ2-1; cdr3_aa: CASSSLRSGEQFF
v_call: TRBV27; d_call: NA; j_call: TRBJ2-7; cdr3_aa: CASSKRTETYEQYF
v_call: TRBV4-1; d_call: TRBD1; j_call: TRBJ1-2; cdr3_aa: CASSQVEVGQGKRGYTF
v_call: TRBV6-1; d_call: TRBD1; j_call: TRBJ1-5; cdr3_aa: CASSAPDRGNQPQHF
v_call: TRBV7-2; d_call: NA; j_call: TRBJ1-4; cdr3_aa: CASSLGGTGLKLFF
v_call: TRBV30; d_call: NA; j_call: TRBJ2-1; cdr3_aa: CAWRNLGVRVNEQFF
v_call: TRBV19; d_call: NA; j_call: TRBJ2-1; cdr3_aa: CASSIMSGGSYNEQFF
v_call: TRBV6-1; d_call: NA; j_call: TRBJ2-5; cdr3_aa: CASTRVGETQYF
v_call: TRBV21-1; d_call: NA; j_call: TRBJ2-7; cdr3_aa: CASSTDRAYEQYF
v_call: TRBV19; d_call: TRBD1; j_call: TRBJ1-2; cdr3_aa: CASRPDRGLDGYTF
v_call: TRBV9; d_call: NA; j_call: TRBJ1-1; cdr3_aa: CASSDRGEGGRDEAFF
v_call: TRBV18; d_call: NA; j_call: TRBJ2-5; cdr3_aa: CASSPTGGEETQYF
v_call: TRBV30; d_call: TRBD1; j_call: TRBJ1-2; cdr3_aa: CASYSQGNGDYGYTF
v_call: TRBV27; d_call: NA; j_call: TRBJ2-5; cdr3_aa: CASSPRGETQYF
v_call: TRBV4-1; d_call: NA; j_call: TRBJ1-2; cdr3_aa: CASSQILGPRYTF
v_call: TRBV2; d_call: NA; j_call: TRBJ2-6; cdr3_aa: CASSDSPSSGANVLTF
v_call: TRBV9; d_call: NA; j_call: TRBJ2-1; cdr3_aa: CASSVAWRSSYNEQFF
v_call: TRBV11-2; d_call: NA; j_call: TRBJ1-1; cdr3_aa: CASSFSVGPVEPEAFF
v_call: TRBV5-1; d_call: TRBD1; j_call: TRBJ2-1; cdr3_aa: CASRRSTGDEQFF
v_call: TRBV30; d_call: TRBD1; j_call: TRBJ1-3; cdr3_aa: CAWKTGNGNTIYF
v_call: TRBV2; d_call: NA; j_call: TRBJ1-1; cdr3_aa: CASSVHPGSTEAFF
v_call: TRBV29-1; d_call: TRBD1; j_call: TRBJ1-2; cdr3_aa: CSVGTGVGFGYTF
v_call: TRBV4-1; d_call: TRBD2; j_call: TRBJ2-1; cdr3_aa: CASSQEGASGGGWNEQFF
v_call: TRBV14; d_call: NA; j_call: TRBJ2-5; cdr3_aa: CASSSDGQLKTQYF
v_call: TRBV29-1; d_call: NA; j_call: TRBJ1-2; cdr3_aa: CSVEQAKPSGYTF
v_call: TRBV18; d_call: NA; j_call: TRBJ1-1; cdr3_aa: CASSRGGGANTEAFF
v_call: TRBV9; d_call: NA; j_call: TRBJ2-6; cdr3_aa: CASSRAITGANVLTF
v_call: TRBV30; d_call: NA; j_call: TRBJ1-3; cdr3_aa: CAWNIGALAGNTIYF
v_call: TRBV18; d_call: NA; j_call: TRBJ2-1; cdr3_aa: CASSPVTYNEQFF
v_call: TRBV6-1; d_call: NA; j_call: TRBJ1-5; cdr3_aa: CASSAGTKRDQPQHF
v_call: TRBV2; d_call: TRBD1; j_call: TRBJ2-1; cdr3_aa: CASNRDSTIEQFF
v_call: TRBV6-5; d_call: TRBD1; j_call: TRBJ1-2; cdr3_aa: CASSYSSGGDYGYTF
v_call: TRBV6-5; d_call: NA; j_call: TRBJ1-2; cdr3_aa: CASTRLGYGYTF
v_call: TRBV29-1; d_call: NA; j_call: TRBJ1-4; cdr3_aa: CSVEDRGSSGEKLFF
v_call: TRBV7-9; d_call: NA; j_call: TRBJ2-2; cdr3_aa: CASSRFGYGELFF
v_call: TRBV29-1; d_call: NA; j_call: TRBJ2-3; cdr3_aa: CSVGGSGRDTQYF